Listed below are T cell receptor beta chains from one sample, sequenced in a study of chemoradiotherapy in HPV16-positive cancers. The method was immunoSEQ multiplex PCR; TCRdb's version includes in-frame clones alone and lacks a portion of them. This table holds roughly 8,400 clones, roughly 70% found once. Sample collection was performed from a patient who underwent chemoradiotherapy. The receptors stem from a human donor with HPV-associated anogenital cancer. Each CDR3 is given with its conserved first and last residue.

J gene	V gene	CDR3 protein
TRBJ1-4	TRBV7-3	CASSLTGGLGEKLFF
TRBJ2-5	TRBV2	CASSIGGRETQYF
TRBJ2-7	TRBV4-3	CASSQVGTYEQYF
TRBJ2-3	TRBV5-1	CASSGGRGGTDTQYF
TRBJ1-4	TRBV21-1	CASSKSSVVGTELFF
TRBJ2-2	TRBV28	CASRTPNTGELFF
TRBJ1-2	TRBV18	CASSPGAPVGPVYGYTF
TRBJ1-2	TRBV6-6	CASSSYRGGNGYTF
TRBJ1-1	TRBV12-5	CASGNEGLNTEAFF
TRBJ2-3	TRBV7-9	CASSLGSGITDTQYF
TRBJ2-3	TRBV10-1	CASSDNSYSTDTQYF
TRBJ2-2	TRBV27	CASSLAGFFAGELFF
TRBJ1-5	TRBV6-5	CASSYSGGDQPQHF
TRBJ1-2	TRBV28	CASSNRGYGYTF
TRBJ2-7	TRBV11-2	CASSSSGGGVEQYF
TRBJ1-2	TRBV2	CASSPSDNGYTF
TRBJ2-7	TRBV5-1	CASSQDGTGSKQYF
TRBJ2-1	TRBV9	CASSGSTGSSYNEQFF
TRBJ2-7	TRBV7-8	CASSIKSRQYF
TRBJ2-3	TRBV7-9	CASSPLRGGTTDTQYF
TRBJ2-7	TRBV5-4	CASSLDSGEQYF
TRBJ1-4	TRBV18	CASSPRGTSWGDEKLFF
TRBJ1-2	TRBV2	CASSAQGGGDGYTF
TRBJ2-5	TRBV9	CASSVGGAGLETQYF
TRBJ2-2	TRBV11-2	CASSSWGRTNKNTGELFF
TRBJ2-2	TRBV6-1	CASSEGVDTGELFF
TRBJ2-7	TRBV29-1	CSVLAGTGTYEQYF
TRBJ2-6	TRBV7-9	CASSPRVGGANVLTF